These 12 T cell receptor beta chains came from one sample sequenced in a study of response to subunit inactivated influenza vaccine. TCRdb ran MiXCR on the RT-PCR reads and lists one entry per CDR3 protein. The sample holds approximately 500,000 distinct CDR3 sequences, around a quarter seen once. This same sample was also part of a study on T cells expressing NK-cell markers. That paper adds: Generation of TCR beta cDNA was performed by 5'RACE template switching incorporating UMIs.

Specimen: CD4+ T cells sorted from PBMCs, collected 11 to 12 days after vaccination. These receptors were collected from a man in his fifties or sixties who received an inactivated influenza vaccine.

CDR3 protein: CSASRGGTGELFF. Here the CDR3 DNA reads TGCAGTGCCTCCAGGGGCGGCACCGGGGAGCTGTTTTTT. This chain uses TRBV20-1 with TRBJ2-2, with D possibly TRBD1 on 6 matching bases. The V and J ends lost 6 bases and 4 bases respectively, with 12 bases between them. Germline CDR1 and CDR2: DFQATT and SNEGSKA (reference sequence). This CDR3 comprises 13 residues.

This clonotype was observed at least ten times. CDR3 sequence reads: CASRSDQGGEQYF. The CDR3 nucleotides are TGTGCCAGCAGGTCTGATCAGGGAGGCGAGCAGTACTTC. The genes are TRBV2 and TRBJ2-7; a weak D match, TRBD2 (6 bases). Deletions cut 6 bases from V and 6 bases from J, with 15 bases between. The CDR3 extends over 13 amino acids. The germline gives CDR1 SNHLY, CDR2 FYNNEI. Full variable domain (outside the CDR3, taken from reference TRBV2 and TRBJ2-7): EPEVTQTPSHQVTQMGQEVILRCVPISNHLYFYWYRQILGQKVEFLVSFYNNEISEKSEIFDDQFSVERPDGSNFTLKIRSTKLEDSAMYFCASRSDQGGEQYFGPGTRLTVT.

The chain carries TRBV5-1 and TRBJ2-1; 7 bases are a match to TRBD2. The CDR3 spans 16 residues. With 3 bases clipped from V and 3 bases from J, the junction kept 9 bases outside the gene matches. Germline V gene lookup returns CDR1 SGHRS and CDR2 YFSETQ. The DNA for the CDR3 is TGCGCCAGCAGCTCTATGGGGCTAGCGGTCTACAATGAGCAGTTCTTC. Protein product: CASSSMGLAVYNEQFF.

This clonotype showed up just a few times. This chain uses TRBV29-1 with TRBJ1-1; tentative D call: TRBD1 (5 bases). The germline gives CDR1 SQVTM, CDR2 ANQGSEA. CDR3 size: 11 residues. Trimming took off 7 bases at V and 4 bases at J, with 10 bases between the two ends. The CDR3 spells CSGGHATEAFF. CDR3 sequence (DNA): TGCAGCGGAGGACACGCCACTGAAGCTTTCTTT.

This chain joins TRBV5-5 and TRBJ2-7; TRBD2 matches 10 bases. Per the germline V gene, CDR1 is SGHKS and CDR2 is YYEKEE (reference sequence). Trimming at V came to 1 base and at J to 7 bases, leaving 14 bases not matched to a gene. The CDR3 has 17 residues. CDR3 DNA: TGTGCCAGCAGCTTGCGGGCTAGCGGGGGTCACTTGGGGGAGCAGTACTTC. Protein product: CASSLRASGGHLGEQYF. Drawing the rest from reference TRBV5-5 and TRBJ2-7, the complete variable domain is DAGVTQSPTHLIKTRGQQVTLRCSPISGHKSVSWYQQVLGQGPQFIFQYYEKEERGRGNFPDRFSARQFPNYSSELNVNALLLGDSALYLCASSLRASGGHLGEQYFGPGTRLTVT.

J is TRBJ2-7 and V is TRBV12-3 or TRBV12-4, with D maybe TRBD2 (6 bases). The V end lost 5 bases, the J end lost 7 bases, and 12 bases lay between the germline ends. CDR3 length: 12 amino acids. Written as DNA, the CDR3 is TGTGCCAGCAGTCAGCTAGGAGGGGAGCAGTACTTC. This codes for CASSQLGGEQYF.

CDR3 protein: CASDAGEWIQETQYF. DNA for the CDR3: TGTGCCAGCGACGCAGGGGAGTGGATCCAAGAGACCCAGTACTTC. The rearrangement joins TRBV6-1 to TRBJ2-5; TRBD1 is a possible D gene (6 bases). Trimming took off 8 bases at V and 1 base at J, with 17 bases between the two ends. From germline, CDR1 is MNHNS and CDR2 SASEGT. This CDR3 region has 15 residues.

The rearrangement links TRBV4-1 to TRBJ2-7; D remains unclear. The CDR3 is 13 residues long. The germline V and J ends were trimmed by 4 bases and 3 bases, with 10 bases remaining between them. Germline values: CDR1 MGHRA, CDR2 YSYEKL. The CDR3 reads CASSPSLLYEQYF. CDR3 DNA: TGCGCCAGCAGCCCAAGCCTTCTCTACGAGCAGTACTTC.

The chain carries TRBV12-3 or TRBV12-4 and TRBJ2-1, with D tentatively TRBD2 (5 bases). The germline V and J ends were trimmed by 2 bases and 8 bases, with 16 bases remaining between them. The length of the CDR3 is 15 residues. CDR3 coding DNA: TGTGCCAGCAGTTTAAAGTCCACCTTGGGAGATGAGCAGTTCTTC. Its translation: CASSLKSTLGDEQFF.

J is TRBJ2-3 and V is TRBV20-1; 11 nucleotides line up with TRBD2. Germline CDR1 reads DFQATT; CDR2 reads SNEGSKA (reference sequence). V lost 5 bases to trimming and J lost 3 bases; unmatched junction nucleotides: 7. This CDR3 comprises 15 residues. CDR3 in amino acids: CSALPSGGLTDTQYF. For the CDR3, the DNA is TGCAGTGCTCTACCTAGCGGGGGGTTGACAGATACGCAGTATTTT.

V is TRBV29-1 and J is TRBJ2-5, with D uncertain. V dropped 6 bases and J dropped 3 bases, with 11 bases sitting between them. The CDR3 spans 12 residues. The germline CDR1 and CDR2 sequences are SQVTM and ANQGSEA. The DNA for the CDR3 is TGCAGCGTCACGATGGGGAAAGAGACCCAGTACTTC. This translates into CSVTMGKETQYF.

This clonotype has only a few counts. The chain is built from TRBV20-1 and TRBJ1-1; D remains unclear. The CDR3 runs 13 residues. The V and J ends lost 1 base and 5 bases respectively, with 11 bases between them. Germline CDR1 is DFQATT and CDR2 is SNEGSKA (reference sequence). CDR3 DNA: TGCAGTGCTAGAGCCCCCCAGTTGACTGAAGCTTTCTTT. This encodes CSARAPQLTEAFF.